This T cell receptor beta chain was sequenced during a study of T cells in Graves' hyperthyroidism and ophthalmopathy. The CDR3 is made up of 14 amino acids. CDR1 and CDR2 (germline): KGHDR, SFDVKD. The ends were cut back, 4 bases at V and 3 bases at J, with 10 bases in the middle. There were TCR beta CDR3 regions amplified from RNA transcripts. A first-round RT-PCR of the TCR CDR3 used the HTBI primer set. MiXCR, run by TCRdb on the multiplex PCR reads, gives a single entry per CDR3 protein. The table records 300,000 to 450,000 distinct CDR3 sequences, about 15% of them present only once. Those patients with uncontrolled infection, other autoimmune disease, pregnancy or lactation were excluded. Diagnosis rested on symptoms, serum thyroxine and TRAb, thyroid ultrasound, and orbital computed tomography. The PBMCs studied were ones that came from approximately 9.9 ml fresh peripheral blood. This clonotype was seen repeatedly, ten times or more.

This sequence originates from a woman aged 55 to 70 with Graves' hyperthyroidism. Specimen: blood. The J gene is TRBJ2-3, the V gene TRBV24-1, with D uncertain. In DNA, the CDR3 is TGTGCCACCAGTGACCCGGTGAGAACAGATACGCAGTATTTT. It encodes CATSDPVRTDTQYF.